This T cell receptor (beta chain) is from a study of blood T cell repertoires in COVID-19. The wider study: Sample material is recorded as cDNA or gDNA derived from T cells, B-cell-depleted T cells, or PBMCs.

CDR3 length: 13 amino acids. V was pared by 0 bases and J by 4 bases, with 6 bases between. In germline, CDR1 is LNHNV, CDR2 YYDKDF (reference sequence). Per the authors' pipeline: The assay estimated nucleated cells by amplifying reference gene primers. Profiling relied on immunoSEQ multiplex PCR, and the TCRdb table lists in-frame clones only, not all of them. V, J and clone size are taken as reported in that table, and D and trimming were inferred from the DNA itself. The sample includes 250,000 or so clones, 82% of them seen just once. Specimen: peripheral blood. This receptor was identified in an older woman with acute or convalescent COVID-19. The rearrangement uses TRBV15 and TRBJ1-2; no firm D call. CDR3 nucleotide sequence: TGTGCCACCAGCAGAGAAAGAGCCTATGGCTACACCTTC. Translated: CATSRERAYGYTF.